The rows below give T cell receptor beta chains drawn from one sample of a study of T cells in Graves' hyperthyroidism and ophthalmopathy. TCRdb called the multiplex PCR reads again in MiXCR, with one record for every CDR3 protein. The top ten hold 6.5% to 9% of the sample, which has 600,000 to 700,000 distinct CDR3 sequences, just under 45% seen once. The specimen sequenced was peripheral blood or thyroid tissue (not recorded which). These receptors were taken from an adult man with Graves' disease, either hyperthyroidism or ophthalmopathy (not recorded which). The CDR3 runs from the conserved cysteine through the conserved F or W. Fields, in order: clone size, V gene, J gene, D gene, CDR3 DNA, CDR3 protein. D genes are given only for firm matches. Size tells how often a clone was seen (once, few, many) or the class of an expanded clone, and some rows leave it out.

size: NA
V: TRBV24-1
J: TRBJ1-2
D: NA
DNA: TGTGCCACCAGTGATCCTTCGAAACAGGGCCTGGATGGCTACACCTTC
CDR3: CATSDPSKQGLDGYTF

size: many
V: TRBV15
J: TRBJ1-6
D: TRBD1
DNA: TGTGCCACCAGCCCGGACAGGGGGCATAATTCACCCCTCCACTTT
CDR3: CATSPDRGHNSPLHF

size: NA
V: TRBV14
J: TRBJ1-1
D: TRBD1
DNA: TGTGCCAGCAGCCCTAATCCGGGACAGGTCAGGACTGAAGCTTTCTTT
CDR3: CASSPNPGQVRTEAFF

size: many
V: TRBV2
J: TRBJ1-4
D: TRBD1
DNA: TGTGCCAGCAGCGAGGACAGGGGTTATGAAAAACTGTTTTTT
CDR3: CASSEDRGYEKLFF

size: many
V: TRBV10-1
J: TRBJ1-1
D: NA
DNA: TGCGCCAGCAGGGAACAGGGGAACACTGAAGCTTTCTTT
CDR3: CASREQGNTEAFF

size: few
V: TRBV19
J: TRBJ1-2
D: NA
DNA: TGTGCCAGTAGTATAGGAGGGCGGACGGTGAACTATGGCTACACCTTC
CDR3: CASSIGGRTVNYGYTF

size: NA
V: TRBV6-1
J: TRBJ2-6
D: NA
DNA: TGTGCCAGCCGAATTGGGGCCAACGTCCTGACTTTC
CDR3: CASRIGANVLTF

size: NA
V: TRBV5-1
J: TRBJ1-1
D: NA
DNA: TGCGCCAGCAGCTTGGGGGCAGCCTGGAACACTGAAGCTTTCTTT
CDR3: CASSLGAAWNTEAFF

size: NA
V: TRBV6-1
J: TRBJ1-2
D: TRBD1
DNA: TGTGCCAGCGGTTCAGCCTTTTCCAGGGGGTGGGACTATGGCTACACCTTC
CDR3: CASGSAFSRGWDYGYTF

size: few
V: TRBV2
J: TRBJ1-2
D: TRBD1
DNA: TGTGCCAGCAGTAAAAGACAGGGGGTGAACTATGGCTACACCTTC
CDR3: CASSKRQGVNYGYTF

size: NA
V: TRBV7-9
J: TRBJ1-4
D: NA
DNA: TGTGCCAGCAGCAGGGGCGGCCCGGCTTTT
CDR3: CASSRGGPAF

size: few
V: TRBV20-1
J: TRBJ1-4
D: NA
DNA: TGCAGTGCTAGCCGGCAGTCAACTAATGAAAAACTGTTTTTT
CDR3: CSASRQSTNEKLFF

size: few
V: TRBV9
J: TRBJ2-5
D: NA
DNA: TGTGCCAGCAGCCCTCGGGAGAACCTACAAGAGACCCAGTACTTC
CDR3: CASSPRENLQETQYF

size: NA
V: TRBV13
J: TRBJ1-4
D: TRBD1
DNA: TGTGCCAGCAGCTTTGACAGGGGAGTGCAGAAACTGTTTTTT
CDR3: CASSFDRGVQKLFF

size: once
V: TRBV24-1
J: TRBJ1-5
D: NA
DNA: TGTGCCACCAGTGGTTCGGGGACCCCCAATCAGCCCCAGCATTTT
CDR3: CATSGSGTPNQPQHF

size: NA
V: TRBV7-6
J: TRBJ1-6
D: TRBD1
DNA: TGTGCCAGCAGCGTTCGGACAGGGGCTAATTCACCCCTCCACTTT
CDR3: CASSVRTGANSPLHF

size: NA
V: TRBV15
J: TRBJ1-4
D: NA
DNA: TGTGCCACCAGCAGAGTCGGGGGCAGTAATGAAAAACTGTTTTTT
CDR3: CATSRVGGSNEKLFF

size: many
V: TRBV7-8
J: TRBJ1-2
D: TRBD1
DNA: TGTGCCAGCAGCTCGGGACAGGGGTTACATGGCTACACCTTC
CDR3: CASSSGQGLHGYTF

size: NA
V: TRBV15
J: TRBJ1-4
D: TRBD1
DNA: TGTGCCACCAGCATTAACGACAGGGGATTTAATGAAAAACTGTTTTTT
CDR3: CATSINDRGFNEKLFF

size: few
V: TRBV6-6
J: TRBJ1-5
D: NA
DNA: TGTGCCAGCAGTTACGGGGTAACCAATCAGCCCCAGCATTTT
CDR3: CASSYGVTNQPQHF

size: few
V: TRBV9
J: TRBJ2-7
D: TRBD2
DNA: TGTGCCAGCAGCGTAGATCGCGGGGGAATAGCCGACTACGAGCAGTACTTC
CDR3: CASSVDRGGIADYEQYF

size: many
V: TRBV29-1
J: TRBJ1-1
D: NA
DNA: TGCAGCGTCAAAACGACGGTGAACACTGAAGCTTTCTTT
CDR3: CSVKTTVNTEAFF

size: many
V: TRBV6-6
J: TRBJ2-5
D: NA
DNA: TGTGCCAGCAGGGCCTCTGTGACCCAGTACTTC
CDR3: CASRASVTQYF

size: few
V: TRBV2
J: TRBJ2-7
D: NA
DNA: TGTGCCAGCAGAACAGGACTGGGTCACTACGAGCAGTACTTC
CDR3: CASRTGLGHYEQYF

size: few
V: TRBV7-9
J: TRBJ2-7
D: NA
DNA: TGTGCCAGCAGCTTAGCGGAGTACTCCTACGAGCAGTACTTC
CDR3: CASSLAEYSYEQYF

size: NA
V: TRBV25-1
J: TRBJ1-1
D: TRBD1
DNA: TGTGCCAGCAGTTCAGGGACAGGGGCGAACACTGAAGCTTTCTTT
CDR3: CASSSGTGANTEAFF

size: NA
V: TRBV11-2
J: TRBJ2-5
D: TRBD2
DNA: TGTGCCAGCAGCTTAGATCCTAGCGGGGGACCCTCCGAAGAGACCCAGTACTTC
CDR3: CASSLDPSGGPSEETQYF

size: few
V: TRBV5-5
J: TRBJ1-2
D: TRBD1
DNA: TGTGCCAGCAGCTTGGACGAACCGGGACAGGAGATCTATGGCTACACCTTC
CDR3: CASSLDEPGQEIYGYTF

size: NA
V: TRBV15
J: TRBJ1-1
D: TRBD1
DNA: TGTGCCACCAGCAGTACAGGGGGCATCGCTGAAGCTTTCTTT
CDR3: CATSSTGGIAEAFF